What follows are 13 T cell receptor beta chains derived from one specimen sequenced in a study of T-cell memory formation after mild COVID-19. MiXCR, run by TCRdb on the 5' RACE reads, gives a single entry per CDR3 protein. Of about 340,000 distinct CDR3 sequences listed, approximately 15% are singletons. The sample comprised PBMCs or a T cell subset sorted from them (not recorded which). These receptors originate from a man between 18 and 35 years old who had mild COVID-19 (a few samples of this study predate the infection). Cell type and time point are not known.

In this sample, this clonotype turned up a few times. The chain uses TRBV6-5 and TRBJ2-3; 7 positions agree with TRBD1. The germline CDR1 and CDR2 sequences are MNHEY and SVGAGI. This CDR3 comprises 14 residues. Germline trimming cut 6 bases from V and 4 bases from J; bases unmatched to any gene: 7. The CDR3 DNA reads TGTGCCAGCAGCCTCGACAGGGCAGCAGATACGCAGTATTTT. Protein product: CASSLDRAADTQYF.

This chain joins TRBV5-5 and TRBJ1-4; D gene ambiguous. The V gene's germline CDR1 is SGHKS and CDR2 YYEKEE (reference sequence). Trimming took 1 base from V and 3 from J, leaving 7 bases between them. The CDR3 consists of 14 residues. CDR3 protein: CASSLRESNEKLFF. The CDR3 coding sequence is TGTGCCAGCAGCTTGCGGGAGTCTAATGAAAAACTGTTTTTT.

The chain joins TRBV6-5 to TRBJ2-7; the D gene is possibly TRBD1 (6 bases). V lost 6 bases and J 9 bases, leaving 21 bases between the germline ends. The CDR3 has 14 residues. The germline CDR1 and CDR2 sequences are MNHEY and SVGAGI. CDR3 sequence reads: CASSTTMTGPTQYF. In nucleotides, the CDR3 is TGTGCCAGCAGCACCACCATGACAGGACCTACGCAGTACTTC.

The J gene is TRBJ1-1, the V gene TRBV2; D not resolved. The CDR3 is 12 amino acids. V dropped 3 bases and J dropped 5 bases, with 7 bases sitting between them. Germline V gene data show CDR1 as SNHLY and CDR2 as FYNNEI. The CDR3 sequence is CASSDWETEAFF. The CDR3 DNA sequence: TGTGCCAGCAGTGACTGGGAAACTGAAGCTTTCTTT.

This clonotype was found a few times. The V and J genes are TRBV6-5 and TRBJ1-4, with TRBD1 matching 7 bases. The ends lost 8 bases at V and 2 bases at J; junction bases unmatched: 5. This CDR3 has 14 residues. Germline lookup yields CDR1 MNHEY and CDR2 SVGAGI. CDR3 loop: CASSTGFTNEKLFF. Here the CDR3 DNA reads TGTGCCAGCTCGACAGGGTTCACTAATGAAAAACTGTTTTTT.

This clonotype appeared a few times. J is TRBJ1-1 and V is TRBV20-1; D unresolved. Per germline, CDR1 DFQATT and CDR2 SNEGSKA (reference sequence). Deletions cut 6 bases from V and 3 bases from J, with 14 bases between. The CDR3 consists of 13 residues. In DNA, the CDR3 is TGCAGTGCCAAATATAAAGGAGACACTGAAGCTTTCTTT. This sequence encodes CSAKYKGDTEAFF.

This clonotype was seen a few times. V is TRBV7-2 and J is TRBJ2-3; 10 bases match TRBD2. With 5 bases clipped from V and 5 bases from J, the junction kept 7 bases outside the gene matches. The CDR3 spans 15 residues. Germline values: CDR1 SGHTA, CDR2 FQGNSA. The CDR3 nucleotides are TGTGCCAGCAGCGGAGAGGCTAGCGGGGGAGATACGCAGTATTTT. Protein product: CASSGEASGGDTQYF.

The J gene is TRBJ2-1, the V gene TRBV10-2, with 7 nucleotides matching TRBD1. The V and J ends lost 9 bases and 4 bases, in that order; junction bases with no gene match: 9. This CDR3 is built from 14 residues. Germline CDR1 WSHSY, CDR2 SAAADI. The CDR3: CASNRDSKYNEQFF. Here the CDR3 DNA reads TGCGCCAGTAACCGGGACAGCAAATACAATGAGCAGTTCTTC.

The chain has TRBV5-1 and TRBJ1-6; weak D call: TRBD1 (5 bases). The ends were cut back, 0 bases at V and 8 bases at J, with 12 bases in the middle. This CDR3 contains 15 residues. The germline V gene has CDR1 SGHRS and CDR2 YFSETQ. The CDR3 reads CASSLVAGTDSPLHF. The CDR3 DNA reads TGCGCCAGCAGCTTGGTGGCAGGGACGGATTCACCCCTCCACTTT.

This clonotype was seen a few times. The chain couples TRBV7-2 to TRBJ1-1; TRBD1 agrees at 7 bases. Germline trimming cut 6 bases from V and 2 bases from J; bases unmatched to any gene: 6. This CDR3 is built from 14 residues. From germline, CDR1 is SGHTA and CDR2 FQGNSA. The CDR3 DNA reads as TGTGCCAGCAGAGAAACAGGGGTTAACACTGAAGCTTTCTTT. Amino acid sequence: CASRETGVNTEAFF. The full variable domain, rest sourced from reference TRBV7-2 and TRBJ1-1, is GAGVSQSPSNKVTEKGKDVELRCDPISGHTALYWYRQSLGQGLEFLIYFQGNSAPDKSGLPSDRFSAERTGGSVSTLTIQRTQQEDSAVYLCASRETGVNTEAFFGQGTRLTVV.

This chain joins TRBV6-6 and TRBJ2-3, with 9 bases aligning to TRBD2. The CDR3 is made up of 15 amino acids. Germline assignment: CDR1 MNHNY and CDR2 SVGAGI (reference sequence). Unmatched junction bases numbered 5, after V lost 2 bases and J lost 5 bases. The CDR3 here is CASSYRSSGVDTQYF. The DNA of the CDR3 is TGTGCCAGCAGTTACCGGTCTAGCGGGGTAGATACGCAGTATTTT.

The sample holds a few counts of this clonotype. This chain uses TRBV4-1 with TRBJ2-3; the D gene is possibly TRBD1 (6 bases). The CDR3 spans 15 residues. Germline V CDR1 and CDR2: MGHRA, YSYEKL. V lost 4 bases and J lost 3, with 14 bases in between. DNA of the CDR3: TGCGCCAGCAGCCCCTTGGGGGCGGTTACAGATACGCAGTATTTT. It codes for CASSPLGAVTDTQYF.

The V gene is TRBV9, the J gene TRBJ2-3; perhaps TRBD1 as D (6 bases). V shed 0 bases and J shed 0 bases, with 14 bases lying between them. Germline CDR1 SGDLS, CDR2 YYNGEE. The CDR3 is 17 residues long. The chain's CDR3 is CASSVATRGKSTDTQYF. DNA for the CDR3: TGTGCCAGCAGCGTAGCTACGAGGGGGAAAAGCACAGATACGCAGTATTTT.